A selection of T cell receptor beta chains follows, all from one sample in a study of blood T cell repertoires in COVID-19. Some clones are missing from TCRdb's copy, which holds only in-frame ones; the method was immunoSEQ multiplex PCR. The sample lists about 69,000 clones, roughly 87% occurring once. The sample was peripheral blood. These receptors all come from a man aged 80 or over with acute or convalescent COVID-19. Both conserved end residues are part of each CDR3.

cdr3_length v_call cdr3_aa
16 TRBV5-1 CASSLVSGGRAYEQYF
15 TRBV27 CASRWTSGGPYEQYF
16 TRBV2 CASSEGGQGTSYGYTF
16 TRBV10-3 CAISEPGQSTNEKLFF
14 TRBV5-1 CASSSRPAGGELFF
15 TRBV5-6 CASSTTGTGGETQYF
15 TRBV4-1 CASSQEQGISYEQYF
13 TRBV19 CASSMVTAYGYTF
14 TRBV29-1 CSALGQVAPYEQYF
13 TRBV30 CAWTTSGFSPLHF
13 TRBV12-3/TRBV12-4 CASGGGWTYGYTF
18 TRBV18 CASSPLRVLGLANTEAFF
13 TRBV5-6 CASSWREVGELFF
16 TRBV7-9 CASSLGAGAYQETQYF
16 TRBV19 CASSTTRDFPQETQYF
16 TRBV7-2 CASSFSTGSYNSPLHF
13 TRBV2 CASSTDRDYEQYF
18 TRBV30 CAWSVIRGGSSYNSPLHF
13 TRBV19 CASPGVAGDEQYF
14 TRBV15 CATSRGGGANVLTF
11 TRBV5-5 CASSLYGEQYF
13 TRBV5-4 CASSLIENTEAFF
16 TRBV6-1 CASSEGGGVRSYGYTF
15 TRBV27 CASSYFGQARNIQYF
13 TRBV7-2 CASSLSRGETQYF
16 TRBV6-4 CASSRGQVVSTGELFF
13 TRBV30 CAWRSAGTRLQFF
15 TRBV4-3 CASSQESRGRTEAFF
15 TRBV19 CASQTRGFSGNTIYF
15 TRBV15 CATSREVAGRETQYF
18 TRBV6-2/TRBV6-3 CASSPRGGSTYSNQPQHF
12 TRBV12-3/TRBV12-4 CASSFQGSPLHF
16 TRBV28 CASSRTGGNSNQPQHF
15 TRBV11-2 CASSPNGLLDNEQFF
17 TRBV5-1 CASSLVLLAGENYGYTF
16 TRBV24-1 CATSDDRTSGHYEQYF
13 TRBV5-1 CASRSPGDYGYTF
16 TRBV11-2 CASSQRLAGIVYEQYF
14 TRBV5-1 CASSLAPNTGELFF
14 TRBV30 CAWRRDRGNSPLHF
15 TRBV5-1 CASSNLQGANGELFF
18 TRBV5-6 CASSIDRQRTLAKYEQYF
14 TRBV14 CASSQRTPNSPLHF
15 TRBV5-5 CASSLRGGSYNEQFF
12 TRBV10-3 CATRKKGKGYTF
15 TRBV9 CASSVASAGNSPLHF
16 TRBV24-1 CATSDSAGSGNYGYTF